This entry is about one TCR beta chain. Clones were sequenced by immunoSEQ multiplex PCR, and TCRdb holds only the in-frame ones, with some missing. The table includes 300,000 to 350,000 clones, around 87% detected once. The CDR3 runs 17 residues. The ends lost 1 base at V and 0 bases at J; junction bases unmatched: 6. Germline V gene data show CDR1 as SEHNR and CDR2 as FQNEAQ (reference sequence). The source of the sample is a study of blood T cell repertoires in COVID-19. V usage is TRBV7-9 and J usage is TRBJ2-1; 7 bases agree with TRBD2. This TCR was recovered from a man between 18 and 35 years old with active or convalescent COVID-19. Sequencing was done on a sample of peripheral blood. The CDR3 DNA is TGTGCCAGCAGCTTAGGACCGGGACTAAGCTCCTACAATGAGCAGTTCTTC. As protein: CASSLGPGLSSYNEQFF. Combining the CDR3 with reference TRBV7-9 and TRBJ2-1 gives the whole variable domain DTGVSQNPRHKITKRGQNVTFRCDPISEHNRLYWYRQTLGQGPEFLTYFQNEAQLEKSRLLSDRFSAERPKGSFSTLEIQRTEQGDSAMYLCASSLGPGLSSYNEQFFGPGTRLTVL.